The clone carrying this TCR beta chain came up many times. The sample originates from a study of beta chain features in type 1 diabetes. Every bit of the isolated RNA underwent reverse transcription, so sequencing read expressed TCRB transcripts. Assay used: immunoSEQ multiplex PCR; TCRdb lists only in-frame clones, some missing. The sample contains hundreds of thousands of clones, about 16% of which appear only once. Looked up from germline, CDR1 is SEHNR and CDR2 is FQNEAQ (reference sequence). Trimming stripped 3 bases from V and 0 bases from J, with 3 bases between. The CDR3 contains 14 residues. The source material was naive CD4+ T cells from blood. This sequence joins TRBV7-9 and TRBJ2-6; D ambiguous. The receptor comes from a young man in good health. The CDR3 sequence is CASSFGSGANVLTF. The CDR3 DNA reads TGTGCCAGCAGCTTTGGCTCTGGGGCCAACGTCCTGACTTTC. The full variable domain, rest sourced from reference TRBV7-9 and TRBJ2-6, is DTGVSQNPRHKITKRGQNVTFRCDPISEHNRLYWYRQTLGQGPEFLTYFQNEAQLEKSRLLSDRFSAERPKGSFSTLEIQRTEQGDSAMYLCASSFGSGANVLTFGAGSRLTVL.